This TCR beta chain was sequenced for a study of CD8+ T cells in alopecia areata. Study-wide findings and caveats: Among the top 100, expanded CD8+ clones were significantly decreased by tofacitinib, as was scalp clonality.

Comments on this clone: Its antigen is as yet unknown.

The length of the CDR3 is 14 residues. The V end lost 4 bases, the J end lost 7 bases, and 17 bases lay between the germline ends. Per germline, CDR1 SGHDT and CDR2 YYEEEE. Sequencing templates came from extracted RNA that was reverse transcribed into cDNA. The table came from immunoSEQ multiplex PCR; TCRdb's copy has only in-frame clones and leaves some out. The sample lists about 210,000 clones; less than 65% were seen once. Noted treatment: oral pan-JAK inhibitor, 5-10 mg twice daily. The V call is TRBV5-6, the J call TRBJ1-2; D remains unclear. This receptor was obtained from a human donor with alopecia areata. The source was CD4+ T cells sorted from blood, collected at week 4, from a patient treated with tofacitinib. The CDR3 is CASSVGRAGGGYTF. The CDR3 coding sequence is TGTGCCAGCAGCGTAGGGCGTGCGGGCGGTGGCTACACCTTC.